The rows below give T cell receptor beta chains drawn from one sample of a study of blood T cell repertoires in COVID-19. The protocol was immunoSEQ multiplex PCR, while the TCRdb copy is restricted to in-frame clones and leaves out a portion. The table has a few hundred thousand clones, about four fifths seen once. The sequenced sample consisted of peripheral blood. Receptors were obtained from a woman under 30 with acute or convalescent COVID-19. CDR3s leave out the opening cysteine and the closing phenylalanine or tryptophan.

TRBV10-1	TRBJ2-2	ASSESTAGGTGELF
TRBV19	TRBJ2-5	ASSIAGQGETQY
TRBV7-9	TRBJ2-1	ASSSDLLAGGYNEQF
TRBV29-1	TRBJ1-2	SVERNLNYGYT
TRBV7-2	TRBJ1-3	ASSLGQGASGNTIY
TRBV7-8	TRBJ2-7	ASSLARRGHSYEQY
TRBV4-3	TRBJ1-2	ASSPGHGYGYT
TRBV6-5	TRBJ2-1	ASSYMAGATYNEQF
TRBV27	TRBJ1-2	ATRGGASYGYT
TRBV7-8	TRBJ2-2	ASSRTGSGDSQLF